A single sample gave rise to the 6 T cell receptor beta chains below, sequenced in a study of cytomegalovirus exposure and HLA in healthy donors. Sequencing was performed with immunoSEQ multiplex PCR; in TCRdb, only in-frame clones are kept and a portion is missing. Among around 190,000 clones listed, around 84% were seen once. The sequencing sample was made of PBMCs. The receptors shown here come from a man aged 18-30 years in good health and CMV-seropositive.

This clone showed up just a few times. The chain links TRBV2 to TRBJ1-2, with 8 bases that match TRBD1. This CDR3 contains 15 residues. V lost 8 bases, J lost 4 bases, and 12 bases stayed unmatched. Germline V lookup: CDR1 SNHLY, CDR2 FYNNEI. CDR3 sequence (DNA): TGTGCCAGCCGCCTAAAGGGGGACAGGATCTATGGCTACACCTTC. Its protein is CASRLKGDRIYGYTF.

The chain has TRBV28 and TRBJ1-5, with TRBD1 matching over 9 bases. V shed 8 bases and J 2 bases; nucleotides not matched to a gene: 4. Germline V CDR1 and CDR2: MDHEN, SYDVKM. The CDR3 consists of 14 residues. The CDR3 DNA sequence: TGTGCCAGCCTCCGGACAGGGGGCAATCAGCCCCAGCATTTT. Translation gives CASLRTGGNQPQHF.

The gene calls are TRBV10-3 and TRBJ1-6; tentatively, D is TRBD1 (5 bases). Trimming took 3 bases from V and 6 from J, leaving 9 bases between them. CDR3 size: 14 residues. Germline CDR1 reads ENHRY; CDR2 reads SYGVKD. The CDR3 coding sequence is TGTGCCATCAGTGATGGTAGGGGTAATTCACCCCTCCACTTT. It codes for CAISDGRGNSPLHF.

The rearrangement links TRBV9 to TRBJ1-6, with TRBD1 matching 7 bases. The germline gives CDR1 SGDLS, CDR2 YYNGEE. Trimming at V came to 3 bases and at J to 4 bases, leaving 4 bases not matched to a gene. There are 15 residues in the CDR3. CDR3 sequence (DNA): TGTGCCAGCAGCGCGACAGGGTTTTATAATTCACCCCTCCACTTT. Translated, it gives CASSATGFYNSPLHF.

The V gene is TRBV9, the J gene TRBJ2-3, with 9 bases lining up with TRBD2. The CDR3 is made up of 16 amino acids. Per the germline V gene, CDR1 is SGDLS and CDR2 is YYNGEE. V was pared by 0 bases and J by 2 bases, with 4 bases of the junction left unmatched. CDR3 loop: CASSVGTSEFTDTQYF. The CDR3 nucleotides read TGTGCCAGCAGCGTAGGGACTAGCGAGTTCACAGATACGCAGTATTTT.

This chain connects TRBV27 to TRBJ2-7; perhaps TRBD1 as D (5 bases). V was pared by 3 bases and J by 3 bases, with 9 bases between. Germline CDR1 is MNHEY and CDR2 is SMNVEV (reference sequence). The CDR3 contains 13 residues. This chain's CDR3 is CASSFGRDYEQYF. CDR3 in DNA: TGTGCCAGCAGTTTTGGCAGGGACTACGAGCAGTACTTC.